Below, 4 T cell receptor beta chains from the same sample are listed, as sequenced in a study of blood T cell repertoires in COVID-19. The data were produced by immunoSEQ multiplex PCR, yet TCRdb's version contains in-frame clones alone and is incomplete. The top ten hold just over 0.85% of the sample, which has more than 300,000 clones, approximately 93% seen once. Sample: PBMCs or T cells enriched from blood (not recorded which). The receptors originated from a woman aged 40 to 50 who had been exposed to COVID-19.

The CDR3 coding sequence is TGTGCCAGTAGTGTGACAGGGGAGACTGAAGCTTTCTTT. Protein sequence: CASSVTGETEAFF. The gene calls are TRBV19 and TRBJ1-1; 8 nucleotides agree with TRBD1. V trimming: 5 bases; J trimming: 5 bases; junction bases outside the gene matches: 4. The CDR3 contains 13 residues. The germline CDR1 and CDR2 sequences are LNHDA and SQIVND (reference sequence).

The chain is built from TRBV18 and TRBJ1-4, with D uncertain. The CDR3 contains 15 residues. The V gene lost 4 bases and the J gene lost 5 bases, with 14 bases spanning the gap. Looked up from germline, CDR1 is KGHSH and CDR2 is LQKENI. This CDR3 reads CASSQLSGRNEKLFF. The CDR3 coding sequence is TGTGCCAGCTCACAACTTTCGGGGAGGAATGAAAAACTGTTTTTT.

The chain combines TRBV5-4 with TRBJ2-6; 7 nucleotides line up with TRBD2. V was clipped by 4 bases and J by 1 base; unmatched bases: 5. The V gene's germline CDR1 is SGHNT and CDR2 YYREEE (reference sequence). The CDR3 loop spans 16 amino acids. The CDR3 region has the DNA TGTGCCAGCAGCCTAAGGACTAGTTCTGGGGCCAACGTCCTGACTTTC. It is translated as CASSLRTSSGANVLTF.

There are a few counts of this clone. The V call is TRBV7-2, the J call TRBJ1-4, with D unclear. The CDR3 extends over 15 amino acids. V shed 2 bases and J shed 0 bases, with 7 bases lying between them. In germline, CDR1 is SGHTA, CDR2 FQGNSA. The CDR3 reads CASSLTPSTNEKLFF. For the CDR3, the DNA is TGTGCCAGCAGCTTAACACCCTCAACTAATGAAAAACTGTTTTTT.